The source of this T cell receptor beta chain is a study of T cells in Graves' hyperthyroidism and ophthalmopathy. The CDR3 regions of TCR beta were amplified from RNA transcripts. A set of HTBI primers served as the primers for a first-round RT-PCR of the TCR CDR3. TCRdb re-called the multiplex PCR reads through MiXCR, storing one row per CDR3 protein. The data hold roughly 560,000 distinct CDR3 sequences, with approximately 15% observed a single time. General study points: Most thyroid clonotypes that were expanded above 0.001 also turned up in blood.

This clonotype was seen many times. Its cognate antigen is unknown. Patients with ophthalmopathy all had a Clinical Activity Score of at least 3, a NOSPECS grade of at least 4 and duration under 3 months. V lost 9 bases and J 4 bases, leaving 18 bases between the germline ends. The germline V gene encodes CDR1 ENHRY and CDR2 SYGVKD. CDR3 length equals 14 residues. This clonotype was sampled from a woman aged 40 to 50 with Graves' ophthalmopathy. What was sequenced was blood. The chain combines TRBV10-3 with TRBJ2-5; tentatively, D is TRBD1 or TRBD2 (5 bases each). CDR3 nucleotides: TGTGCCATTAATCCGGGGACCTTTGGAGAGACCCAGTACTTC. This translates into CAINPGTFGETQYF.